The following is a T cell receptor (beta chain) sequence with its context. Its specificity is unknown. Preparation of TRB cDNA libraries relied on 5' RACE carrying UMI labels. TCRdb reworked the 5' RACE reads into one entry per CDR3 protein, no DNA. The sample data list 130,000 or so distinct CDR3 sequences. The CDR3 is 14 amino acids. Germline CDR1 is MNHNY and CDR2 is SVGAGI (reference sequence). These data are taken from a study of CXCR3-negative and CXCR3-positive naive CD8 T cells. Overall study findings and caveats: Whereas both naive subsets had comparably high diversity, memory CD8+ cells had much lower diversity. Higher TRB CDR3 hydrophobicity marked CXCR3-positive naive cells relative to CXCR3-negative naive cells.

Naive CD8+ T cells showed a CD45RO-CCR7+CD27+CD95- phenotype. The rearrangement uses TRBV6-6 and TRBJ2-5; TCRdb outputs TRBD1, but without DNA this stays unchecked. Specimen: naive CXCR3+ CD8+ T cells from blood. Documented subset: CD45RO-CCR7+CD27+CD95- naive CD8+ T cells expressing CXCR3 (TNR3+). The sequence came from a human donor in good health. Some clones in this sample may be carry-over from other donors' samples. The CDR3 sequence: CASKRPGVQETQYF.